What follows describes a single T cell receptor beta chain. What it binds is not known. The ends were cut back, 1 base at V and 4 bases at J, with 5 bases in the middle. CDR3 size: 12 residues. Using immunoSEQ multiplex PCR, the repertoire was profiled, and TCRdb retains in-frame clones only, with some absent. The sample consists of 150,000 to 200,000 clones, 92% of them appearing once. These data originate in a study of T cell responses to AZD1222 COVID-19 vaccine. Overall study results and limits: Repertoires were collected only later (after the peak T cell response had occurred).

The chain has TRBV12-3 or TRBV12-4 and TRBJ2-7, with D unresolved. This clonotype was sampled from an adult who received the AZD1222 COVID-19 vaccine. The sequenced sample was peripheral blood, obtained 28 days after the second AZD1222 dose. Here the CDR3 reads CASSLEEYEQYF. Written as DNA, the CDR3 is TGTGCCAGCAGTTTAGAAGAATACGAGCAGTACTTC.